The clone carrying this TCR beta chain was observed a single time. Some clones are missing from TCRdb's copy, which holds only in-frame ones; the method was immunoSEQ multiplex PCR. The profile covers 60,000 or so clones, with approximately 80% appearing a single time and about 4.5% taken by the ten largest. Metastatic or locally advanced urothelial carcinoma was present in the patients. This sample is part of a study of PD-L1 blockade in urothelial cancer. For the study at large: The study started patients on atezolizumab in the mid-2010s, giving 1,200 mg intravenously every 3 weeks.

The sequence was collected from a man aged 70 or older with urothelial cancer. The sequencing used PBMCs, collected around atezolizumab (anti-PD-L1) treatment.

The CDR3 sequence: CASSQFSANTGELFF. CDR3 sequence (DNA): TGCGCCAGCAGCCAATTTTCAGCGAACACCGGGGAGCTGTTTTTT. V is TRBV5-1 and J is TRBJ2-2; D gene ambiguous. Trimming left V 4 bases short and J 0 bases short, with 10 bases between. The CDR3 runs to 15 residues. Germline CDR1 and CDR2: SGHRS and YFSETQ.